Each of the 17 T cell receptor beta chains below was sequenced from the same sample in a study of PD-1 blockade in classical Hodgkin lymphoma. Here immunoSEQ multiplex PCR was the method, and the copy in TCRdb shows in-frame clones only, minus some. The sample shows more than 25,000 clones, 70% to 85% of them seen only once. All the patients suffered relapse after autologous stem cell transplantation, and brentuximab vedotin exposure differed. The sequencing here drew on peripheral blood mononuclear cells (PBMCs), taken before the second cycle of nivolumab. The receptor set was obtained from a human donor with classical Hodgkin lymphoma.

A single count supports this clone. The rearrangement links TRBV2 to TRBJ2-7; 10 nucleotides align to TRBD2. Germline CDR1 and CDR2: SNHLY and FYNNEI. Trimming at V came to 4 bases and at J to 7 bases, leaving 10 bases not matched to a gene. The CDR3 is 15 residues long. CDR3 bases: TGTGCCAGCAGTGCGTCACTAGCGGGGAAATGGGAGCAGTACTTC. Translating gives CASSASLAGKWEQYF. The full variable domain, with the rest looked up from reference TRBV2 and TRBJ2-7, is EPEVTQTPSHQVTQMGQEVILRCVPISNHLYFYWYRQILGQKVEFLVSFYNNEISEKSEIFDDQFSVERPDGSNFTLKIRSTKLEDSAMYFCASSASLAGKWEQYFGPGTRLTVT.

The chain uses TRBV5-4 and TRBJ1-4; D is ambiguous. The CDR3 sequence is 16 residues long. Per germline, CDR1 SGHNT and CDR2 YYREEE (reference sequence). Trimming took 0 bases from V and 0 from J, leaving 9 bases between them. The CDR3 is CASSLGGLTTNEKLFF. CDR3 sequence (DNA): TGTGCCAGCAGCTTGGGCGGTCTTACAACTAATGAAAAACTGTTTTTT.

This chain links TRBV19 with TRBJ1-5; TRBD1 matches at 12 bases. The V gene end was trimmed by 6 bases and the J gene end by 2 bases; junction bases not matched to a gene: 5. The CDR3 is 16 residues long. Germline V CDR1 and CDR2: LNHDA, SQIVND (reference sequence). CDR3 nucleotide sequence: TGTGCCAGTAGGGGGACAGGGGGCGACGGCAATCAGCCCCAGCATTTT. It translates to CASRGTGGDGNQPQHF.

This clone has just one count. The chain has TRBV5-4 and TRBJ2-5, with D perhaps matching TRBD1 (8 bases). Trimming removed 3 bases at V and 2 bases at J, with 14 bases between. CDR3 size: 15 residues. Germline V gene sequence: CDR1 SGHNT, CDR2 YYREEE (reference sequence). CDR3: CASSWGGQEQETQYF. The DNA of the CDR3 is TGTGCCAGCAGCTGGGGGGGACAGGAACAAGAGACCCAGTACTTC. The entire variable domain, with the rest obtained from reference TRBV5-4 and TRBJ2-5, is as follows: ETGVTQSPTHLIKTRGQQVTLRCSSQSGHNTVSWYQQALGQGPQFIFQYYREEENGRGNFPPRFSGLQFPNYSSELNVNALELDDSALYLCASSWGGQEQETQYFGPGTRLLVL.

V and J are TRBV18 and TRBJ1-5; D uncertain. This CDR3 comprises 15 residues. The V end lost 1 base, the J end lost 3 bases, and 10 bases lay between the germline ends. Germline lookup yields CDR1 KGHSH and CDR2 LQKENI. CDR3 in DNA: TGTGCCAGCTCACCACAGAAGGTTGCCAATCAGCCCCAGCATTTT. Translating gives CASSPQKVANQPQHF. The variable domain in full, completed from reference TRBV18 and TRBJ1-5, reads NAGVMQNPRHLVRRRGQEARLRCSPMKGHSHVYWYRQLPEEGLKFMVYLQKENIIDESGMPKERFSAEFPKEGPSILRIQQVVRGDSAAYFCASSPQKVANQPQHFGDGTRLSIL.

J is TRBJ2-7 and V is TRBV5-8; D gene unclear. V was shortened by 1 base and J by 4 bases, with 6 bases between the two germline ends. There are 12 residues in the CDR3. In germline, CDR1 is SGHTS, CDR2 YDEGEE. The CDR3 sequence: CASSLSGYEQYF. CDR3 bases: TGTGCCAGCAGCTTGTCCGGTTACGAGCAGTACTTC.

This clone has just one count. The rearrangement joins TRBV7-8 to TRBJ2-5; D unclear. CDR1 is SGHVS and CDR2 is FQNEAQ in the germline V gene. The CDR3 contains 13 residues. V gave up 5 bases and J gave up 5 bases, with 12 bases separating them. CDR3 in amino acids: CASSRSLGETQYF. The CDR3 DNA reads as TGTGCCAGCAGCCGCTCCTTAGGGGAGACCCAGTACTTC. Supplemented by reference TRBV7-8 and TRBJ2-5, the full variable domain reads GAGVSQSPRYKVAKRGQDVALRCDPISGHVSLFWYQQALGQGPEFLTYFQNEAQLDKSGLPSDRFFAERPEGSVSTLKIQRTQQEDSAVYLCASSRSLGETQYFGPGTRLLVL.

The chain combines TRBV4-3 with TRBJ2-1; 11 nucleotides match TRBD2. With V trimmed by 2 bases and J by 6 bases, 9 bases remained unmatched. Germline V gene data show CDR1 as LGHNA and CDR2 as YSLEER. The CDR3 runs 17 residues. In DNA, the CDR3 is TGCGCCAGCAGCCAACAGACTAGCGGGAAGGACTTCAATGAGCAGTTCTTC. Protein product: CASSQQTSGKDFNEQFF.

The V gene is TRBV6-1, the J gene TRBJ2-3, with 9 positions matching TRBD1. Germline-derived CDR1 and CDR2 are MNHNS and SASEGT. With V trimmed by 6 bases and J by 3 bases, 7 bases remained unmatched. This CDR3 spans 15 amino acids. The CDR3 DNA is TGTGCCAGCAGGATGGGACAGGGAGGGACAGATACGCAGTATTTT. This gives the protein CASRMGQGGTDTQYF.

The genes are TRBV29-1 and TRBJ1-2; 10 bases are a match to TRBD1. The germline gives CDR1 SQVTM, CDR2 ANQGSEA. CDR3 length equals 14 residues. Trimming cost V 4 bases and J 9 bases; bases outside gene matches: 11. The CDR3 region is CSVATTTGGASYTF. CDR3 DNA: TGCAGCGTTGCAACCACGACAGGGGGCGCGAGCTACACCTTC.

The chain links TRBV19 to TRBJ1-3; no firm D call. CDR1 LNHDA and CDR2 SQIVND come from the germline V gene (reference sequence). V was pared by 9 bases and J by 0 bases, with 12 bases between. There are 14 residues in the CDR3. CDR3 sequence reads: CASAQANSGNTIYF. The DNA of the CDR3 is TGTGCCAGCGCTCAGGCTAACTCTGGAAACACCATATATTTT.

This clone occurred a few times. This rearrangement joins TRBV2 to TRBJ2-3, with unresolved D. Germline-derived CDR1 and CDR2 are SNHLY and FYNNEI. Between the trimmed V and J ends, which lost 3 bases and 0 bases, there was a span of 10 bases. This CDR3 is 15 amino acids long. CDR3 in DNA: TGTGCCAGCAGTGACGTGGGGATGAGCACAGATACGCAGTATTTT. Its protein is CASSDVGMSTDTQYF.

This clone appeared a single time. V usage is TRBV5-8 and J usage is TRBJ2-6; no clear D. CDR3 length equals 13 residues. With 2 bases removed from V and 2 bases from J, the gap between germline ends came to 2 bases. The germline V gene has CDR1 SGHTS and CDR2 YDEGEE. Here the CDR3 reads CASSLAGANVLTF. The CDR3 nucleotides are TGTGCCAGCAGCTTAGCTGGGGCCAACGTCCTGACTTTC. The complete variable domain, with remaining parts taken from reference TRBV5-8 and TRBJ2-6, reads EAGVTQSPTHLIKTRGQQATLRCSPISGHTSVYWYQQALGLGLQFLLWYDEGEERNRGNFPPRFSGRQFPNYSSELNVNALELEDSALYLCASSLAGANVLTFGAGSRLTVL.

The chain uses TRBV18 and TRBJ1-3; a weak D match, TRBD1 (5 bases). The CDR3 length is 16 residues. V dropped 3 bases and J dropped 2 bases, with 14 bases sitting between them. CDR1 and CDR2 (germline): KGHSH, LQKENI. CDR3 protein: CASSPSSGGAGNTIYF. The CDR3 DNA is TGTGCCAGCTCACCCTCCTCGGGAGGGGCTGGAAACACCATATATTTT.

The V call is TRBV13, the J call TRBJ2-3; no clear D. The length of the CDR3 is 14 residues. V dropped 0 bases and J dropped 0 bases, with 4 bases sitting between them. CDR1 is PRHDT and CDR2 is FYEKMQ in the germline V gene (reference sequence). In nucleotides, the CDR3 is TGTGCCAGCAGCTTAGGACATAGCACAGATACGCAGTATTTT. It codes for CASSLGHSTDTQYF.

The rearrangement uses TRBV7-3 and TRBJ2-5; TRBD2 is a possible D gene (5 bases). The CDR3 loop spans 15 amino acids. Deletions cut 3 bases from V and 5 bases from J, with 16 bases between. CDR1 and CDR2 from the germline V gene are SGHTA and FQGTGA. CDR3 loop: CASSFRGSSEETQYF. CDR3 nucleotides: TGTGCCAGCAGCTTCCGCGGGTCTTCCGAGGAGACCCAGTACTTC.

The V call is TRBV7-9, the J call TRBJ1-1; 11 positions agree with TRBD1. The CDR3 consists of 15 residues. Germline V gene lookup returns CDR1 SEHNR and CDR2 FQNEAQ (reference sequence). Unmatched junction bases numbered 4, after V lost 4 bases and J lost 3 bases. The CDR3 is CASSSGTGGYTEAFF. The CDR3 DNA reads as TGTGCCAGCAGCTCCGGGACAGGGGGTTACACTGAAGCTTTCTTT.